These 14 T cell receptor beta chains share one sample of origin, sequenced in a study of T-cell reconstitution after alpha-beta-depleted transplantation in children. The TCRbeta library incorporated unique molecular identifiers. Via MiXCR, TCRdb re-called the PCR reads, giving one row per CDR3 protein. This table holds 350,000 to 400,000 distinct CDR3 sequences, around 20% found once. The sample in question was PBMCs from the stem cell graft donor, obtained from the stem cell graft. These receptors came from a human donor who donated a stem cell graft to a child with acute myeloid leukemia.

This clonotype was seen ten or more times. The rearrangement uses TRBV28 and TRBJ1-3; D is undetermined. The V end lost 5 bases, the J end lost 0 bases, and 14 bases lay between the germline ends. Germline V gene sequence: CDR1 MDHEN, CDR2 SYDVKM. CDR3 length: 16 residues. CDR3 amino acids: CASSVSWAASGNTIYF. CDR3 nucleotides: TGTGCCAGCAGTGTTAGTTGGGCAGCCTCTGGAAACACCATATATTTT.

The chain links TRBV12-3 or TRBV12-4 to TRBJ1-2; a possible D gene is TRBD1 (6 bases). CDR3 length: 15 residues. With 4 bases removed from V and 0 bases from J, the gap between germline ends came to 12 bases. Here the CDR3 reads CASSSRGGTNYGYTF. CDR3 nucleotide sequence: TGTGCCAGCAGTTCACGAGGGGGGACTAACTATGGCTACACCTTC.

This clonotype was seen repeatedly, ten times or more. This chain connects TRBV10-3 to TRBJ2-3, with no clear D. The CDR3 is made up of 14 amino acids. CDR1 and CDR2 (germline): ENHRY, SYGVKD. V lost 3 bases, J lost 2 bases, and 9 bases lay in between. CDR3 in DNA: TGTGCCATCAGTGATGGGCAGGACACAGATACGCAGTATTTT. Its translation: CAISDGQDTDTQYF.

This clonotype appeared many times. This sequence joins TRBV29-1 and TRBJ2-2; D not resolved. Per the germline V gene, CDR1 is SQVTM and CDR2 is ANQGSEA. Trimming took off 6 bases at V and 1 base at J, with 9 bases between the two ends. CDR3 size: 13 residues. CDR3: CSVLVGNTGELFF. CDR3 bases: TGCAGCGTCTTGGTTGGGAACACCGGGGAGCTGTTTTTT.

The CDR3 nucleotides read TGTGCCAGCAGTTTACTCGCGCGTATCTCCTACAATGAGCAGTTCTTC. It specifies CASSLLARISYNEQFF. V and J are TRBV28 and TRBJ2-1; D gene uncertain. Per the germline V gene, CDR1 is MDHEN and CDR2 is SYDVKM. The CDR3 contains 16 residues. V was trimmed by 2 bases and J by 0 bases, leaving 11 bases between them.

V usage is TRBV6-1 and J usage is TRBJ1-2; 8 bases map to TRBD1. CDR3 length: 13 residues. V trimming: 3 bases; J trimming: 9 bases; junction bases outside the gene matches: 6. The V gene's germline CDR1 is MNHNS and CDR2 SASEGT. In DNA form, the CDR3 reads TGTGCCAGCAGTGACCCTGGACAGGGTCGCTACACCTTC. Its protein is CASSDPGQGRYTF.

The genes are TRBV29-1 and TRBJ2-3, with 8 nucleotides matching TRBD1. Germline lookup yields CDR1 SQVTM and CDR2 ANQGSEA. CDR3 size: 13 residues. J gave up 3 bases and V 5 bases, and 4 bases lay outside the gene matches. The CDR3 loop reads CSVRGQATDTQYF. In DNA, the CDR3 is TGCAGCGTTCGGGGACAGGCAACAGATACGCAGTATTTT.

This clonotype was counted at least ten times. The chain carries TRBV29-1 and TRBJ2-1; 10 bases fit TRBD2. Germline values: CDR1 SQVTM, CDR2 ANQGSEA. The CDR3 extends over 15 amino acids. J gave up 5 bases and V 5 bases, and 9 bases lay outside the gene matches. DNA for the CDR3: TGCAGCGTTCCGACCGGGACTAGCGATCACAATGAGCAGTTCTTC. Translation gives CSVPTGTSDHNEQFF.

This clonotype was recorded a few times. Here the CDR3 reads CASSSGTGWSDTQYF. The CDR3 DNA reads as TGTGCCAGCAGCTCCGGGACAGGGTGGTCAGATACGCAGTATTTT. The genes are TRBV7-2 and TRBJ2-3, with 9 nucleotides matching TRBD1. Germline V gene lookup returns CDR1 SGHTA and CDR2 FQGNSA. The CDR3 loop spans 15 amino acids. Unmatched junction bases numbered 6, after V lost 4 bases and J lost 4 bases.

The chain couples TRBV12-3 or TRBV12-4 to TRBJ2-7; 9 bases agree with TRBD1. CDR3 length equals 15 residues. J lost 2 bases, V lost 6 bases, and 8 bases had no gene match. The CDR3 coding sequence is TGTGCCAGCAGCCTAGGACAGGGGATGGCCTACGAGCAGTACTTC. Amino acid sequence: CASSLGQGMAYEQYF.

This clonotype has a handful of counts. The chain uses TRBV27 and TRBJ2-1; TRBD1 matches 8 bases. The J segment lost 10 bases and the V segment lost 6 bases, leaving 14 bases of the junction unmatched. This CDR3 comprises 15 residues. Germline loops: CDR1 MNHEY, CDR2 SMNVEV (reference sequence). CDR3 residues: CASRRQYAGGKEQFF. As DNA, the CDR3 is TGTGCCAGCAGGCGACAATATGCAGGGGGCAAGGAGCAGTTCTTC.

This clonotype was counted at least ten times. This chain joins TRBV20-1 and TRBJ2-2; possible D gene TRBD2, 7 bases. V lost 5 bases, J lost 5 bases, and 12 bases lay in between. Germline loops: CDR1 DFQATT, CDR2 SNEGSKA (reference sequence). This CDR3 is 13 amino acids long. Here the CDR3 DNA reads TGCAGTGCTCCTGGGGGGGCGACCGGGGAGCTGTTTTTT. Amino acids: CSAPGGATGELFF.

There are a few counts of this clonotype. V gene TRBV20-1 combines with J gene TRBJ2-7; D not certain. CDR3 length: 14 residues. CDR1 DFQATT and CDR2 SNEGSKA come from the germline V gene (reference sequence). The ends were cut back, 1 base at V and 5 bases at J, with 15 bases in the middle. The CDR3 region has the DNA TGCAGTGCTAGAGCTTGGTACGGTCTCGACGAGCAGTACTTC. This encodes CSARAWYGLDEQYF.

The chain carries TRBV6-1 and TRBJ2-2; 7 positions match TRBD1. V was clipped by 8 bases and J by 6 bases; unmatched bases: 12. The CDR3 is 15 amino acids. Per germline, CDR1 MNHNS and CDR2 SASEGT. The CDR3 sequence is CASLQGQGVSGELFF. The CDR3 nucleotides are TGTGCCAGCCTTCAGGGGCAGGGGGTATCCGGGGAGCTGTTTTTT.